These 17 T cell receptor beta chains were all obtained from the same sample, sequenced in a study of neurological immune-mediated disorders. TCRdb fed the 5' RACE reads into MiXCR, producing one record per CDR3 protein. Among approximately 66,000 distinct CDR3 sequences listed, roughly 4.5% were seen once. The sample consisted of PBMCs. Every receptor here comes from a man under 40 with multiple sclerosis.

This clonotype showed up many times. V and J are TRBV20-1 and TRBJ2-1; D call uncertain. From germline, CDR1 is DFQATT and CDR2 SNEGSKA (reference sequence). Between the trimmed V and J ends, which lost 5 bases and 4 bases, there was a span of 9 bases. The CDR3 runs to 12 residues. CDR3 residues: CSALPSYNEQFF. DNA of the CDR3: TGCAGTGCTCTTCCTAGTTACAATGAGCAGTTCTTC.

This clonotype has a count of ten or more. J is TRBJ2-5 and V is TRBV5-4; D unclear. The CDR3 covers 15 residues. From germline, CDR1 is SGHNT and CDR2 YYREEE (reference sequence). Trimming stripped 2 bases from V and 2 bases from J, with 13 bases between. In nucleotides, the CDR3 is TGTGCCAGCAGCTTCCGTGGGGTATCTCAAGAGACCCAGTACTTC. Translated, it gives CASSFRGVSQETQYF.

This clonotype has ten or more counts. This sequence joins TRBV3-1 and TRBJ1-1, with a tentative D call TRBD1 (5 bases). The germline CDR1 and CDR2 sequences are LGHDT and YNNKEL (reference sequence). CDR3 length: 15 amino acids. V dropped 5 bases and J dropped 2 bases, with 15 bases sitting between them. As DNA, the CDR3 is TGTGCCAGCAGCAACCGAGACAGAGTTAACACTGAAGCTTTCTTT. It is translated as CASSNRDRVNTEAFF.

This clonotype has only a few counts. The chain employs TRBV20-1 and TRBJ2-1, with D perhaps assigned TRBD1 or TRBD2 (6 bases each). The germline V and J ends were trimmed by 2 bases and 7 bases, with 18 bases remaining between them. CDR1 is DFQATT and CDR2 is SNEGSKA in the germline V gene (reference sequence). The CDR3 sequence is 15 residues long. CDR3 loop: CSARPLLKGGNEQFF. The CDR3 DNA is TGCAGTGCTAGACCGCTCCTCAAGGGGGGTAATGAGCAGTTCTTC.

This clonotype was detected many times. The chain links TRBV7-9 to TRBJ1-2; maybe TRBD1 (5 bases). The CDR3 covers 14 residues. Germline V gives CDR1 SEHNR, CDR2 FQNEAQ (reference sequence). The ends were cut back, 5 bases at V and 6 bases at J, with 16 bases in the middle. CDR3 nucleotides: TGTGCCAGCAGCCCCAGACAGTTCTGGGATGGCTACACCTTC. This encodes CASSPRQFWDGYTF.

This clonotype was observed a handful of times. V usage is TRBV29-1 and J usage is TRBJ1-1; D gene uncertain. The CDR3 has 13 residues. V dropped 2 bases and J dropped 2 bases, with 9 bases sitting between them. Germline V gene lookup returns CDR1 SQVTM and CDR2 ANQGSEA. DNA for the CDR3: TGCAGCGTTGAAAGCATTGAAAACACTGAAGCTTTCTTT. Translation gives CSVESIENTEAFF.

This clonotype was recorded many times. The chain uses TRBV20-1 and TRBJ2-5, with 7 bases identical to TRBD1. After removal of 0 bases from V and 5 bases from J, the junction contained 6 bases not matched to a gene. Germline CDR1 is DFQATT and CDR2 is SNEGSKA (reference sequence). This CDR3 is 14 amino acids long. The CDR3 bases are TGCAGTGCTAGAGAAGGGGGCAGCTACGAGACCCAGTACTTC. This sequence encodes CSAREGGSYETQYF.

Ten or more counts support this clonotype. The chain carries TRBV28 and TRBJ2-7, with TRBD1 matching 10 bases. This CDR3 has 13 amino acids. Germline-derived CDR1 and CDR2 are MDHEN and SYDVKM. DNA of the CDR3: TGTGCCACCACGGGAACCAGACAGGGGGCCAGGAGCGTC. Its protein product is CATTGTRQGARSV.

This clonotype was detected ten times or more. The CDR3 reads CASSRGLGDTQYF. DNA for the CDR3: TGTGCCAGCAGCCGGGGCCTGGGAGATACGCAGTATTTT. V usage is TRBV7-2 and J usage is TRBJ2-3, with D possibly called TRBD1 or TRBD2 (5 bases each). This CDR3 has 13 amino acids. CDR1 is SGHTA, CDR2 FQGNSA, per germline. Between the trimmed V and J ends, which lost 5 bases and 5 bases, there was a span of 11 bases.

This clonotype was counted many times. The chain uses TRBV7-7 and TRBJ2-1, with D hard to call. This CDR3 is built from 14 residues. Germline V CDR1 and CDR2: SSHAT, FNYEAQ (reference sequence). Trimming removed 2 bases from V and 5 bases from J, with 10 bases in between. The CDR3 sequence is CASSLLVTHNEQFF. The DNA for the CDR3 is TGTGCCAGCAGCTTACTAGTAACCCACAATGAGCAGTTCTTC.

This clonotype has more than one count but fewer than ten. The chain is built from TRBV5-1 and TRBJ2-3, with 7 bases identical to TRBD2. The V gene's germline CDR1 is SGHRS and CDR2 YFSETQ. The CDR3 length is 13 residues. J was trimmed by 6 bases and V by 4 bases; bases with no gene match: 5. CDR3 sequence: CASSGLDMDTQYF. CDR3 sequence (DNA): TGCGCCAGCAGCGGACTAGATATGGATACGCAGTATTTT.

This clonotype was detected ten times or more. The genes are TRBV20-1 and TRBJ2-7, with D unclear. CDR3 length: 13 residues. Germline CDR1 DFQATT, CDR2 SNEGSKA (reference sequence). Trimming removed 3 bases at V and 5 bases at J, with 14 bases between. The CDR3 DNA follows: TGCAGTGCTAGCTCGGCAGGACGGAACGAGCAGTACGTC. It encodes CSASSAGRNEQYV.

This clonotype was recorded many times. CDR3 DNA: TGCGCCAGCAGCTTGGAGGGGCGTGGCGGCTATGGCTACACCTTC. It specifies CASSLEGRGGYGYTF. The V call is TRBV5-1, the J call TRBJ1-2; TRBD1 is a possible D gene (5 bases). The length of the CDR3 is 15 residues. Germline CDR1 reads SGHRS; CDR2 reads YFSETQ. Trimming removed 0 bases from V and 4 bases from J, with 13 bases in between.

This clonotype was found a few times. The chain recombines TRBV20-1 with TRBJ2-4, with a possible D match to TRBD1 (5 bases). The V gene's germline CDR1 is DFQATT and CDR2 SNEGSKA (reference sequence). V lost 3 bases and J 3 bases, leaving 15 bases between the germline ends. The CDR3 has 15 residues. CDR3 sequence reads: CSASPPLDSKNIQYF. The CDR3 nucleotides read TGCAGTGCTAGTCCCCCGCTTGACAGCAAAAACATTCAGTACTTC.

Many counts were recorded for this clonotype. The J gene is TRBJ1-1, the V gene TRBV29-1; a possible D gene is TRBD1 (6 bases). Trimming shortened V by 6 bases and J by 4 bases, and 12 bases separated the two germline ends. The germline CDR1 and CDR2 sequences are SQVTM and ANQGSEA. This CDR3 spans 12 amino acids. CDR3 in DNA: TGCAGCGTCCAGAGGGGGGGCACTGAAGCTTTCTTT. Translating gives CSVQRGGTEAFF.

This clonotype was seen at least ten times. This rearrangement joins TRBV7-9 to TRBJ2-7, with D perhaps matching TRBD2 (5 bases). The germline V gene has CDR1 SEHNR and CDR2 FQNEAQ (reference sequence). This CDR3 is built from 11 residues. The CDR3 DNA reads as TGTGACCCCGGGGTTTCTGGCGAGCAGTACTTC. Translated, it gives CDPGVSGEQYF.

The chain joins TRBV7-8 to TRBJ1-5; weak D call: TRBD1 (5 bases). CDR1 SGHVS and CDR2 FQNEAQ come from the germline V gene. This CDR3 contains 18 residues. Trimming took 8 bases from V and 0 from J, leaving 23 bases between them. The CDR3 region has the DNA TGTGCCAGCGTGCCTAGGCGATGGAGAGGGGATAGCAATCAGCCCCAGCATTTT. Protein: CASVPRRWRGDSNQPQHF.